This T cell receptor beta chain was sequenced for a study of vaccination effects on CD4 cells after COVID-19 (dated by TCRdb to the early 2020s). About the study as a whole: Participants received two doses of either the BNT162b2 or the mRNA-1273 mRNA SARS-CoV-2 vaccine. In both COVID-19 convalescent patients and infection-naive vaccine recipients, the study compared SARS-CoV-2 spike-specific CD4+ TCR repertoires from before mRNA vaccination with those from after it. Altogether, 10 COVID-19 convalescent patients and a few SARS-CoV-2-naive healthy vaccine recipients made up the full study. The Oncomine TCR Beta short-read assay on an Illumina iSeq 100 was used to sequence cultures from other donors in the study.

Turning to this clone: Its antigen remains undetermined. No quality values exist for individual bases; no much larger clone is one base distant.

Library method: the immunoSEQ multiplex PCR assay. DNA from the cultured and isolated CD4+ T cells underwent TCR beta CDR3 sequencing. In the source study's methods: The analysis removed non-productive TCR sequences, trimmed reads to the CDR3 region, and retained only CDR3s that were 7 or more amino acids long. Antigen-specific clonotypes were identified using the MANAFEST web app by comparison of expansion in peptide wells against reference cultures. To count as positive, a clone had to show expansion at FDR<0.05 compared with the reference and with all other wells, an odds ratio above 5, and a frequency above 0.1% in two replicate wells. Clonotypes significantly expanded in SARS-CoV-2 spike wells and in at least one common cold coronavirus spike condition were defined as cross-reactive. Using the stringdist R package, CDR3 similarity was measured by Levenshtein distance, and unrooted trees were constructed with ape in R 3.6.1. TCRdb stores this immuneACCESS table with in-frame sequences only. Part of the clones is absent; in the studies checked, under half of the shortfall reflects unresolved V genes, and no reason is known for the rest. V and J calls plus clone size are reproduced from that table; the DNA served to infer D and trimming. The sample yields about 68,000 clones; about four fifths were counted once. The top ten clones comprise about 12% of the sample.

Trimming removed 5 bases from V and 4 bases from J; the gene matches leave 10 bases unexplained. CDR1 and CDR2 (PRHDT, FYEKMQ) derive from the germline V gene (reference sequence). Its CDR3 holds 15 amino acids, cysteine through phenylalanine. The only DNA kept is the CDR3, 45 bases in frame from the first base. Overall results and qualifications from the work: Limitations of the study were the small number of convalescent patients and the absence of early post-infection timepoints. In healthy vaccine recipients, vaccine-induced clones were almost all SARS-CoV-2 mono-reactive, with only 1 of 255 being cross-reactive with common cold coronaviruses. At late post-vaccination timepoints, both infection-induced and vaccine-induced clones showed marked clonal contraction, consistent with waning T cell responses.

In the ViraFEST assay, PBMC were stimulated with viral peptide pools, and antigen-specific CD4+ T cell clonotypes were then identified by expansion using TCR sequencing. After around ten days of culture, CD4+ T cells were isolated with the EasySep CD4+ T cell isolation kit. The absence of prior SARS-CoV-2 infection in healthy vaccine recipients was confirmed by negative nucleocapsid antibodies before and after vaccination. Approximately 2.1 million PBMC per well were cultured in IMDM with 5% human AB serum, 9 to 10 IU/ml IL-2 and gentamicin, plus 10 ug/ml peptides. Half of the culture medium was replaced with fresh IL-2-containing medium on days 3 and 7. Each peptide stimulation condition was cultured in triplicate wells unless otherwise noted. PBMC were separated from whole blood using Ficoll-Paque Plus gradient centrifugation and were then either cryopreserved at -140C or used fresh. The spike proteins of SARS-CoV-2 and of the common cold coronaviruses HCoV-NL63, HCoV-OC43 and HCoV-229E were spanned by overlapping peptide pools. The QIAamp micro DNA kit was used to extract genomic DNA from the cultured CD4+ T cells.

Recombination joined TRBV13 with TRBJ1-1; TRBD1 agrees with 7 junctional bases. Sequenced here: CD4+ T cells from PBMCs cultured with SARS-CoV-2 spike peptides, sampled before COVID-19 vaccination. What the cell subset or site label conveys for this sample: SARS-CoV-2 spike overlapping peptide pool stimulation. The TCR comes from a human donor who received a COVID-19 vaccine. The nucleotide sequence reads as follows: TGTGCCAGCAGCCACCCCCGAGGGGGCGGCACTGAAGCTTTCTTT. It is translated as CASSHPRGGGTEAFF.